This is a list of T cell receptor beta chains from one sample in a study of CD8 T cells in ankylosing spondylitis. TCRdb re-analysed the 5' RACE reads in MiXCR, keeping a single row per CDR3 protein. The table has approximately 240,000 distinct CDR3 sequences, roughly a quarter seen once. The sample consisted of blood, either unsorted or a sorted T cell fraction (not recorded which). The receptor set was obtained from a male donor with ankylosing spondylitis or in good health (not recorded which). Each CDR3 is given with its conserved first and last residue. Fields, in order: J gene, D gene, V gene, CDR3 protein. D genes are given only for firm matches.

>TRBJ2-1|NA|TRBV29-1
CSVSRGTVRGEQFF
>TRBJ2-1|NA|TRBV20-1
CSARAAGATAYNEQFF
>TRBJ2-2|NA|TRBV29-1
CSVWALWPPGELFF
>TRBJ2-5|TRBD2|TRBV4-1
CASSPGGEIGETQYF
>TRBJ2-7|NA|TRBV20-1
CSANPGGGGQHSYEQYF
>TRBJ2-5|TRBD2|TRBV20-1
CSARDLGGEETQYF
>TRBJ2-1|NA|TRBV6-1
CASKSGPINEQFF
>TRBJ2-3|NA|TRBV15
CATSQGTASTDTQYF
>TRBJ2-1|NA|TRBV12-3/TRBV12-4
CASSSPDSRGSNEQFF
>TRBJ2-3|TRBD2|TRBV20-1
CSARGLAGGTTDTQYF
>TRBJ2-7|TRBD1|TRBV10-3
CAIGTDYEQYF
>TRBJ2-1|NA|TRBV2
CASRDDSNEQFF
>TRBJ2-7|NA|TRBV27
CASIRNPGGALGEQYF
>TRBJ1-1|NA|TRBV7-7
CASSFRLNTEAFF
>TRBJ2-7|NA|TRBV29-1
CSVPTDLFYEQYF
>TRBJ2-2|NA|TRBV12-3/TRBV12-4
CASSALRLVGELFF
>TRBJ2-2|TRBD2|TRBV20-1
CSAATGGLDTGELFF
>TRBJ1-5|NA|TRBV12-3/TRBV12-4
CASGEGRWGQPQHF
>TRBJ2-7|TRBD1|TRBV5-4
CASRFETGKTYEQYF
>TRBJ2-3|TRBD1|TRBV29-1
CSVGRGQGATDTQYF
>TRBJ2-2|NA|TRBV7-6
CAVVNAGELFF
>TRBJ2-1|TRBD1|TRBV9
CASSRDRGPPNEQFF
>TRBJ2-3|NA|TRBV5-1
CASSSVLGNKDTQYF
>TRBJ2-7|TRBD2|TRBV11-2
CASSLLGGRSEQYF
>TRBJ2-1|TRBD2|TRBV5-6
CASSPHRIAGGKIF
>TRBJ2-7|NA|TRBV20-1
CSAKNYEQYF
>TRBJ2-7|NA|TRBV20-1
CSATPWGPSSYEQYF
>TRBJ2-5|NA|TRBV20-1
CSARGARGEETQYF
>TRBJ2-7|NA|TRBV12-3/TRBV12-4
CASSLQGTAYEQYF
>TRBJ2-7|TRBD1|TRBV12-3/TRBV12-4
CASSFPSGGGVQYF
>TRBJ1-5|NA|TRBV6-4
CASSPGGASNQPQHF
>TRBJ1-2|TRBD1|TRBV12-5
CASGLDRGGYTF
>TRBJ2-7|NA|TRBV6-5
CASSYRASYEQYF